This T cell receptor (beta chain) is drawn from a study of blood T cell repertoires in COVID-19. Study at large: Sites across the United States, Italy and Spain contributed samples from acute and convalescent COVID-19.

In its sample, this clone was seen a few times. Per the original data handling: Reference gene primers were amplified, and this amplification served to estimate nucleated cell counts. Clones were read by immunoSEQ multiplex PCR, and TCRdb kept only the in-frame ones, dropping some. That table furnishes V, J and clone size, whereas the DNA furnished D and trimming. The sample has approximately 81,000 clones, roughly 82% seen once. Germline lookup yields CDR1 SGHTA and CDR2 FQGNSA. The CDR3 sequence is 15 residues long. V lost 1 base, J lost 6 bases, and 14 bases lay in between. The sample comprised peripheral blood. The receptor was derived from a human donor in a cohort sampled during active COVID-19. The chain combines TRBV7-2 with TRBJ2-3, with D possibly matching TRBD2 (6 bases). CDR3 nucleotide sequence: TGTGCCAGCAGCTTAGGGGGTAGGAGGGTCGATACGCAGTATTTT. Amino acid sequence: CASSLGGRRVDTQYF.